Listed here are 8 T cell receptor beta chains from one sample, sequenced in a study of vaccination effects on CD4 cells after COVID-19. Method: immunoSEQ multiplex PCR; TCRdb's copy keeps in-frame clones and lacks some. The top ten clones hold about 4.7% of a sample with roughly 70,000 clones, about 69% of them seen once. For these TCRs, the target antigens are not known. Sequencing followed a ViraFEST assay step that expanded antigen-specific CD4+ T cells with viral peptide pools. Culture proceeded for approximately 9 days, and CD4+ T cells were then isolated. PCR-confirmed SARS-CoV-2 infection occurred in the person between March and December 2020. Sequencing used CD4+ T cells from PBMCs cultured with HIV peptides, obtained before COVID-19 vaccination. Indicated subset: HIV-1 Nef peptide pool negative control/reference culture. The receptors here all came from a human donor who had a prior SARS-CoV-2 infection.

The CDR3 DNA reads as TGTGCCAGCAGCGTAGGAGGGACAGGGGTATCACCCCTCCACTTT. Its protein is CASSVGGTGVSPLHF. This chain connects TRBV9 to TRBJ1-6; 10 nucleotides align to TRBD1. The CDR3 loop spans 15 amino acids. CDR1 SGDLS and CDR2 YYNGEE come from the germline V gene. J lost 10 bases, V lost 0 bases, and 4 bases had no gene match.

This clone was seen more than once but under ten times. V and J are TRBV4-1 and TRBJ2-3; D unresolved. Trimming removed 1 base from V and 2 bases from J, with 7 bases in between. This CDR3 spans 14 amino acids. Germline V gives CDR1 MGHRA, CDR2 YSYEKL. As DNA, the CDR3 is TGCGCCAGCAGCCAAGTCGTCACCACAGATACGCAGTATTTT. Protein sequence: CASSQVVTTDTQYF.

The chain carries TRBV4-2 and TRBJ1-6; the D gene is possibly TRBD1 (5 bases). Germline CDR1 LGHNA, CDR2 YNFKEQ. Trimming left V 2 bases short and J 0 bases short, with 11 bases between. This CDR3 contains 17 residues. For the CDR3, the DNA is TGTGCCAGCAGCCAACTACAGGAGAGCTCCTATAATTCACCCCTCCACTTT. It codes for CASSQLQESSYNSPLHF.

The sample holds a few counts of this clone. V is TRBV7-2 and J is TRBJ2-1, with 12 bases matching TRBD2. J lost 4 bases, V lost 1 base, and 2 bases had no gene match. Germline V gene data show CDR1 as SGHTA and CDR2 as FQGNSA. The length of the CDR3 is 16 residues. CDR3 protein: CASSLGGLAGYNEQFF. The CDR3 nucleotides read TGTGCCAGCAGCTTAGGGGGACTAGCGGGTTACAATGAGCAGTTCTTC.

The chain joins TRBV2 to TRBJ1-1, with D unclear. The CDR3 totals 13 residues. V was shortened by 7 bases and J by 1 base, with 10 bases between the two germline ends. Germline assignment: CDR1 SNHLY and CDR2 FYNNEI. CDR3 sequence: CASTTDSNTEAFF. The DNA for the CDR3 is TGTGCCAGCACGACCGACTCGAACACTGAAGCTTTCTTT.

This rearrangement joins TRBV11-3 to TRBJ2-3; D not resolved. CDR3 length: 17 residues. The germline V gene has CDR1 SGHNT and CDR2 YENEEA. V lost 8 bases and J 0 bases, leaving 21 bases between the germline ends. CDR3 amino acids: CASRPWVKEPSTDTQYF. The CDR3, as DNA: TGTGCCAGCCGACCCTGGGTTAAGGAGCCTAGCACAGATACGCAGTATTTT.

The rearrangement uses TRBV2 and TRBJ2-7, with D maybe TRBD1 (8 bases). CDR1 is SNHLY, CDR2 FYNNEI, per germline. The CDR3 is 15 residues long. V lost 8 bases and J lost 6, with 23 bases in between. This CDR3 is CASDRGAGEGGEQYF. The CDR3 nucleotides are TGTGCCAGCGACAGGGGTGCGGGAGAAGGTGGCGAGCAGTACTTC.

The rearrangement uses TRBV7-8 and TRBJ1-1, with D unclear. CDR1 is SGHVS, CDR2 FQNEAQ, per germline. CDR3 length: 14 amino acids. V was clipped by 3 bases and J by 0 bases, with 8 bases between them. CDR3 coding DNA: TGTGCCAGCAGCTTGAGGCCTTTGAACACTGAAGCTTTCTTT. The encoded protein is CASSLRPLNTEAFF.